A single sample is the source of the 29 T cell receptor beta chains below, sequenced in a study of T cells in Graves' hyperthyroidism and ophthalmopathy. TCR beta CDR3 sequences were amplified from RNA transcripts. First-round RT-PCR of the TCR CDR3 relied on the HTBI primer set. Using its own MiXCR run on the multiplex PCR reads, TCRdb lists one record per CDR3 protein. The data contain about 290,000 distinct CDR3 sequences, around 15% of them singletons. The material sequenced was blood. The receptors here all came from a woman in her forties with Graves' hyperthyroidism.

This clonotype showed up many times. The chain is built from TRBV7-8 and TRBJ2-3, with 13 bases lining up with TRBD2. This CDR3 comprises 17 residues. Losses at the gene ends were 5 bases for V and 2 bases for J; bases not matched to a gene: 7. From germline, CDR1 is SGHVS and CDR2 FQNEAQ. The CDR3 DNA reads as TGTGCCAGCAGCGAAGGGACTAGCGGGGTCCCCACAGATACGCAGTATTTT. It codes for CASSEGTSGVPTDTQYF.

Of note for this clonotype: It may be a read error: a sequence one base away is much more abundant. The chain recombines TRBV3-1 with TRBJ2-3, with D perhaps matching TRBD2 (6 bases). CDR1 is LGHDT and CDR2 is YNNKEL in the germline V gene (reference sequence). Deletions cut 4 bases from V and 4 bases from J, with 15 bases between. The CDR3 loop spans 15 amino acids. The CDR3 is CASSPWGGRADTQYF. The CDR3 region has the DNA TGTGCCAGCAGCCCATGGGGAGGTCGCGCAGATACGCAGTATTTT.

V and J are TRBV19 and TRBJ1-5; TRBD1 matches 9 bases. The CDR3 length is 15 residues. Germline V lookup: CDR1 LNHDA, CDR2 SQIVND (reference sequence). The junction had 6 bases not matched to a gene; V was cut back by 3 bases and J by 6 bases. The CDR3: CASSMDRGSGQPQHF. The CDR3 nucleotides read TGTGCCAGTAGTATGGACAGGGGATCTGGTCAGCCCCAGCATTTT. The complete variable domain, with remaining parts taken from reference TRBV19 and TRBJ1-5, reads DGGITQSPKYLFRKEGQNVTLSCEQNLNHDAMYWYRQDPGQGLRLIYYSQIVNDFQKGDIAEGYSVSREKKESFPLTVTSAQKNPTAFYLCASSMDRGSGQPQHFGDGTRLSIL.

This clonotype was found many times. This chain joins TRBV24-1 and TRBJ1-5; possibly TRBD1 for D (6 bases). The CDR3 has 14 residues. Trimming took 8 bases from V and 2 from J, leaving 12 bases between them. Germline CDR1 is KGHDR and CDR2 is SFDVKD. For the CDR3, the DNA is TGTGCCACCACCTGCAGGGGCGGCAATCAGCCCCAGCATTTT. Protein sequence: CATTCRGGNQPQHF.

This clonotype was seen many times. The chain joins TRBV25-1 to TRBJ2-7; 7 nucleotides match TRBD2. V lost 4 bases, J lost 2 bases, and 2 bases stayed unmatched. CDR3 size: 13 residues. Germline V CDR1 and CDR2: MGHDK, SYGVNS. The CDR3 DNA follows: TGTGCCAGCAGTGGGGCGGGGGCCTACGAGCAGTACTTC. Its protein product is CASSGAGAYEQYF.

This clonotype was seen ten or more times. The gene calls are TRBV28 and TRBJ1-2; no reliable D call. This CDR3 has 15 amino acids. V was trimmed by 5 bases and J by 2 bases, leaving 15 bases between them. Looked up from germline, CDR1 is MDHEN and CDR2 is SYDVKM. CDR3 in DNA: TGTGCCAGCAGTCTAACCTCGAAGTTGAACTATGGCTACACCTTC. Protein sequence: CASSLTSKLNYGYTF.

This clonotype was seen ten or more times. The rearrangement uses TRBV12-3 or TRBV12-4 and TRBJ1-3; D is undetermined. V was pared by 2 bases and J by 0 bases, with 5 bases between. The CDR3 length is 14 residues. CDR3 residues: CASSLTRSGNTIYF. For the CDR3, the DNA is TGTGCCAGCAGTTTAACCCGCTCTGGAAACACCATATATTTT.

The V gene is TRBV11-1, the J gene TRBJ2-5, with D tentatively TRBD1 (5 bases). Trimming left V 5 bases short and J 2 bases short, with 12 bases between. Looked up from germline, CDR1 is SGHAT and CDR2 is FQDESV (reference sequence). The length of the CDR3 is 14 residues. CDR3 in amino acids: CASSPRQRQETQYF. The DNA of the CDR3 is TGTGCCAGCAGCCCGAGACAGAGACAAGAGACCCAGTACTTC.

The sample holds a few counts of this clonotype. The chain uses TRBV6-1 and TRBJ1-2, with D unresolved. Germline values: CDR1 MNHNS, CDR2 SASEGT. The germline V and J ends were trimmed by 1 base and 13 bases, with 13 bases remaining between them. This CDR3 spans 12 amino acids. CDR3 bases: TGTGCCAGCAGTGAAGATGTGACTGTCCCCACCTTC. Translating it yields CASSEDVTVPTF.

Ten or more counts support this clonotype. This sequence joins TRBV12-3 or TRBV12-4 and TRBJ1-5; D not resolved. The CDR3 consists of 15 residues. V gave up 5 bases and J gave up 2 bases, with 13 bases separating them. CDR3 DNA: TGTGCCAGCAGTCGACACCTCGGTGGCAATCAGCCCCAGCATTTT. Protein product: CASSRHLGGNQPQHF.

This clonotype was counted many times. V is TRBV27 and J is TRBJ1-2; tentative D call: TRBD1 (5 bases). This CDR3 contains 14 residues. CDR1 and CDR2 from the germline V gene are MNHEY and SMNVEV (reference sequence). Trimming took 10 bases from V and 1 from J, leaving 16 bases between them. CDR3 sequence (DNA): TGTGCCACTCTCTCGACGGGGGGTAACTATGGCTACACCTTC. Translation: CATLSTGGNYGYTF.

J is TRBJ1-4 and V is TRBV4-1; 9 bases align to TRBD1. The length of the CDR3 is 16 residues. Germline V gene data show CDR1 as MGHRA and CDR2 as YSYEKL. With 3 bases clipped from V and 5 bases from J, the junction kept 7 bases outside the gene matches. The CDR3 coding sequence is TGCGCCAGCAGCCAGGCTACCGGGACAGGGAATGAAAAACTGTTTTTT. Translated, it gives CASSQATGTGNEKLFF.

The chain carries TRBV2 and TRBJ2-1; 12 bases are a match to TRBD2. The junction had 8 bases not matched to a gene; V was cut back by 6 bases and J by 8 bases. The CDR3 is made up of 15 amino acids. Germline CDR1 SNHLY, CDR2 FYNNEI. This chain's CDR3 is CASRSLAGGGDEQFF. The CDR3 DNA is TGTGCCAGCAGATCTCTAGCGGGAGGGGGGGATGAGCAGTTCTTC.

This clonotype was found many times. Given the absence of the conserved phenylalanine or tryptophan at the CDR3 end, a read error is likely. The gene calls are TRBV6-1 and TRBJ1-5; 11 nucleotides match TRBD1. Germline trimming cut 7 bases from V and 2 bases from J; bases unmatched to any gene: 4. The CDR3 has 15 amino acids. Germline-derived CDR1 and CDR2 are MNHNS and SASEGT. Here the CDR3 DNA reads TGTGCCAGCAAGGACAGGGGGCAAGGCAATCAGCCCCAGCATTCT. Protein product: CASKDRGQGNQPQHS.

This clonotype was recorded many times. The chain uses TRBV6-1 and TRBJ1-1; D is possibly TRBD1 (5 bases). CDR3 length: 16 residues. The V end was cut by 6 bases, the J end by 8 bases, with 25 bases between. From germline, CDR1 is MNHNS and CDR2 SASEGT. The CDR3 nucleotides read TGTGCCAGCAGCGAGCCGAGGGGTGGACATCGGTCCGAAGCTTTCTTT. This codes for CASSEPRGGHRSEAFF.

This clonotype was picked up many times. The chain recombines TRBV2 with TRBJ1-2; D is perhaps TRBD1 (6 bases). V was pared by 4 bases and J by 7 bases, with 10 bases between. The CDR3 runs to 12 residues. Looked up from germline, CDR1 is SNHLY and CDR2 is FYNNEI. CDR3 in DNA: TGTGCCAGCAGTGGGACAGCTAGTGGCTACACCTTC. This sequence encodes CASSGTASGYTF.

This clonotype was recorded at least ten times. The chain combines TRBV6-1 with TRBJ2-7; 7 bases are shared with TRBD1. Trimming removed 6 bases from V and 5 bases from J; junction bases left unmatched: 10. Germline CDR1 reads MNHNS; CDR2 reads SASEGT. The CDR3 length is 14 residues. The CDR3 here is CASRLNQGVHEQYF. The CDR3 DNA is TGTGCCAGCAGGCTAAATCAGGGGGTCCACGAGCAGTACTTC.

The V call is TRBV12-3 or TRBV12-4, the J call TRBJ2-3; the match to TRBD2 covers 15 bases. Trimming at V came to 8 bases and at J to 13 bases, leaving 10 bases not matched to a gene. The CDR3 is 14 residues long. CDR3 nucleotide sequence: TGTGCCAGCCGGAGGGGGACTAGCGGGGGGCCGGAGTATTTT. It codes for CASRRGTSGGPEYF.

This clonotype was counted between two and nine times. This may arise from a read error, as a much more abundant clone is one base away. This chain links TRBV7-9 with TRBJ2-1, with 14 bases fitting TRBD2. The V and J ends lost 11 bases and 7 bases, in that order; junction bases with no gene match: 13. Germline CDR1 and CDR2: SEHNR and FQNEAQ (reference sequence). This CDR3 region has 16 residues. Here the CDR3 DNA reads TGTGCCGGCGCGGCCCCGACTAGCGGGAGGGAAAATGAGCAGTTCTTC. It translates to CAGAAPTSGRENEQFF.

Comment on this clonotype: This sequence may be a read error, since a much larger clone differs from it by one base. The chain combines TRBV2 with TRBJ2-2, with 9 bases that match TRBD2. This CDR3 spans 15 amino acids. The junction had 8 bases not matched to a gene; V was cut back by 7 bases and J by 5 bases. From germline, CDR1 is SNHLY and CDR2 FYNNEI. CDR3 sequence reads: CASKGGTSYTGELFF. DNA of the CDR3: TGTGCCAGCAAGGGCGGGACTAGCTATACCGGGGAGCTGTTTTTT.

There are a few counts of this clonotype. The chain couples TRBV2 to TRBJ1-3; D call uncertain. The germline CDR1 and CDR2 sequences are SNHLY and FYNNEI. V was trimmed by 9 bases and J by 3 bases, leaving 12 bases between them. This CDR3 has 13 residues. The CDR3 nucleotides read TGTGCCAGTATGGTCGGCTTTGGAAACACCATATATTTT. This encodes CASMVGFGNTIYF.

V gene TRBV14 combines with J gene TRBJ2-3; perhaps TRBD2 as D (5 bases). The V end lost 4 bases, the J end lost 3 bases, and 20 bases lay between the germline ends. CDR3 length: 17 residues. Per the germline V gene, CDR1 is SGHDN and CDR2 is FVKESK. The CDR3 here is CASSRQVAGGFTDTQYF. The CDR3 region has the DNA TGTGCCAGCAGCCGTCAAGTGGCAGGAGGATTTACAGATACGCAGTATTTT. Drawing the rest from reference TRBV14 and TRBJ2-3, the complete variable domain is EAGVTQFPSHSVIEKGQTVTLRCDPISGHDNLYWYRRVMGKEIKFLLHFVKESKQDESGMPNNRFLAERTGGTYSTLKVQPAELEDSGVYFCASSRQVAGGFTDTQYFGPGTRLTVL.

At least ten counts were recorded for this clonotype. CDR3 DNA sequence: TGCAGTGCTAGGGAAGGTTCTGGAGAAAAACTGTTTTTT. Its translation: CSAREGSGEKLFF. The chain has TRBV20-1 and TRBJ1-4; D is unclear. V was shortened by 3 bases and J by 8 bases, with 13 bases between the two germline ends. The length of the CDR3 is 13 residues. Germline CDR1 DFQATT, CDR2 SNEGSKA (reference sequence).

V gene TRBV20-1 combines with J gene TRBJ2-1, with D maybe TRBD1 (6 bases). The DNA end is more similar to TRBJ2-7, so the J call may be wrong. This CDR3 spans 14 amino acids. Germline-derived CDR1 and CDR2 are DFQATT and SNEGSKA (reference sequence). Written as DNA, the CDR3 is TGCAGCGCTTCGACAGGAGCTAGCTACAATGAGCAGTACTTC. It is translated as CSASTGASYNEQYF.

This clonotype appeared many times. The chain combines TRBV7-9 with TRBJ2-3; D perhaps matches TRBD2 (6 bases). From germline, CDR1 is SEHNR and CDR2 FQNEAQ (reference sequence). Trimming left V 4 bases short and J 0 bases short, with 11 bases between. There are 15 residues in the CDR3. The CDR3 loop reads CASSSWRGSTDTQYF. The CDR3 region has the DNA TGTGCCAGCAGCTCGTGGCGGGGAAGCACAGATACGCAGTATTTT.

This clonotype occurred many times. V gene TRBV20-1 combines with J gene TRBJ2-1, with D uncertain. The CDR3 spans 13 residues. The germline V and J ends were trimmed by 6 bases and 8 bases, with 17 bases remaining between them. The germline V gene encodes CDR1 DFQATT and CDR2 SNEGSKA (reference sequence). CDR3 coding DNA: TGCAGTGCGGACCTGCCTATAGGCCATGAGCAGTTCTTC. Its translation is CSADLPIGHEQFF.

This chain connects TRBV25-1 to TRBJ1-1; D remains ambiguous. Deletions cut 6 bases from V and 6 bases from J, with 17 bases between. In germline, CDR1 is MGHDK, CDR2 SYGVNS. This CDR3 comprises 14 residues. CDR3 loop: CASRVPGGAAEAFF. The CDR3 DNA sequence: TGTGCCAGCAGGGTCCCGGGCGGCGCCGCTGAAGCTTTCTTT.

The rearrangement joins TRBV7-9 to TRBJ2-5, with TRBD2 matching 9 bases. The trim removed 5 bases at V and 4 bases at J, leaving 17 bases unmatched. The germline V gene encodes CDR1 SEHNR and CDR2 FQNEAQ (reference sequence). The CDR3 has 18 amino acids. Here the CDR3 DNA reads TGTGCCAGCAGCCCAACCCCAGTGGGCGGGAGGGCCGGAGAGACCCAGTACTTC. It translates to CASSPTPVGGRAGETQYF.

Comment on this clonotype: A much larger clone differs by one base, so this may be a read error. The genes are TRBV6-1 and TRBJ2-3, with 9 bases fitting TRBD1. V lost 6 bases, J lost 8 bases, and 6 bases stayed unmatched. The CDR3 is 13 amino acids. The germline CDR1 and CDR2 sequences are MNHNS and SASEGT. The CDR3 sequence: CASRVTGGGTQYF. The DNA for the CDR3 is TGTGCCAGCAGAGTGACAGGGGGAGGTACGCAGTATTTT.